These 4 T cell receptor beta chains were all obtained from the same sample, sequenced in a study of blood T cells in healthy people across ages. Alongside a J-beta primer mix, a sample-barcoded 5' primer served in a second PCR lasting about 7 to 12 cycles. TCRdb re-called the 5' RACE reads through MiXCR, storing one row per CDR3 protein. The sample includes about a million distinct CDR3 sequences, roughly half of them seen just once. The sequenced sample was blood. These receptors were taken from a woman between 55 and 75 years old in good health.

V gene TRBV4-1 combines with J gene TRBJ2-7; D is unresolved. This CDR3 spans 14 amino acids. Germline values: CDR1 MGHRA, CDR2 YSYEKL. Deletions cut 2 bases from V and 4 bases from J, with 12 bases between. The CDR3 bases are TGCGCCAGCAGCCAATGGGGTTCTGGGTACGAGCAGTACTTC. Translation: CASSQWGSGYEQYF.

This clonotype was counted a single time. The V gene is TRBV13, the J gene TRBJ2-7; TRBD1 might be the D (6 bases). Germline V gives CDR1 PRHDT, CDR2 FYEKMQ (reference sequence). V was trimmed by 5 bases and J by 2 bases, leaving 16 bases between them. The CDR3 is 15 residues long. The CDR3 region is CASSTAHRVPYEQYF. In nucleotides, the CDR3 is TGTGCCAGCAGCACTGCTCACAGGGTTCCCTACGAGCAGTACTTC.

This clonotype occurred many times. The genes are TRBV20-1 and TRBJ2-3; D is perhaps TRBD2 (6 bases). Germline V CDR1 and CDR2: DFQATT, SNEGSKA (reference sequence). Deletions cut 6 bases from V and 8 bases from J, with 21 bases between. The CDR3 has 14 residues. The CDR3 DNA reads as TGCAGTGCCCCGGCGGCGGGGACCGCGGGTACGCAGTATTTT. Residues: CSAPAAGTAGTQYF.

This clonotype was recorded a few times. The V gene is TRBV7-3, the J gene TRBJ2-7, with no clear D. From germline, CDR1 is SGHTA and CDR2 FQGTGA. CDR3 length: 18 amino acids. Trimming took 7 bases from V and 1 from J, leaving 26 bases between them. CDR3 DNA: TGTGCCAGCATCCCCCGACGAAGGCCATACCGGGTGTCCTACGAGCAGTACTTC. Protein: CASIPRRRPYRVSYEQYF.